A selection of T cell receptor beta chains follows, all from one sample in a study of shared clonotypes between healthy human individuals. Sequencing used immunoSEQ multiplex PCR; TCRdb keeps in-frame clones, though not all of them. This sample carries 2 million to 2.5 million clones, over 85% of them seen once, and the ten largest clones take 0.3% to 0.4%. Sequencing used naive CD4+ T cells from PBMCs. These receptors originate from a man between 18 and 35 years old in good health. Some clones in this sample may be carry-over from other donors' samples. CDR3s include the opening cysteine and the closing phenylalanine or tryptophan. D genes are given only for firm matches. A clone size is listed for some rows: how often the clone was seen (once, few, many), or a class if it is expanded.

CDR3aa	CDR3nt	abundance	d_gene	v_gene	j_gene
CASSLRGLSNEQFF	TGTGCCAGCAGCTTAAGGGGACTGTCCAATGAGCAGTTCTTC	once	NA	TRBV7-3	TRBJ2-1
CASRSRVGGEQYF	TGTGCCAGCAGGTCCAGGGTAGGCGGCGAGCAGTACTTC	NA	NA	TRBV27	TRBJ2-7
CASSSPGGNQPQHF	TGTGCCAGCAGCTCCCCAGGGGGCAATCAGCCCCAGCATTTT	few	NA	TRBV7-2	TRBJ1-5
CASNPEVWTEAFF	TGTGCCAGCAACCCGGAGGTCTGGACTGAAGCTTTCTTT	NA	NA	TRBV2	TRBJ1-1
CASRSQAGANVLTF	TGTGCCAGCAGGAGCCAGGCTGGGGCCAACGTCCTGACTTTC	NA	NA	TRBV27	TRBJ2-6
CASSPPGHRGGNEQFF	TGTGCCAGCTCACCACCGGGGCACAGGGGCGGCAATGAGCAGTTCTTC	NA	TRBD1	TRBV18	TRBJ2-1
CASSETGYSYNEQFF	TGTGCCAGCAGCGAGACAGGGTACTCCTACAATGAGCAGTTCTTC	NA	TRBD1	TRBV9	TRBJ2-1
CASSFGQGTLETQYF	TGTGCCAGCAGCTTCGGACAGGGAACATTGGAGACCCAGTACTTC	NA	TRBD1	TRBV11-1	TRBJ2-5
CASSPREGSSGELFF	TGTGCCAGCAGCCCCCGAGAGGGCTCAAGCGGGGAGCTGTTTTTT	NA	NA	TRBV5-4	TRBJ2-2
CASSYRRGADTQYF	TGTGCCAGCAGCTACCGACGGGGGGCAGATACGCAGTATTTT	NA	TRBD2	TRBV7-6	TRBJ2-3
CASSGQGGYGYTF	TGTGCCAGCAGCGGACAGGGGGGCTATGGCTACACCTTC	NA	TRBD1	TRBV25-1	TRBJ1-2
CASRPRDRRTDTQYF	TGTGCCAGCAGGCCCAGGGACAGGCGCACAGATACGCAGTATTTT	NA	TRBD1	TRBV28	TRBJ2-3
CASSLLAGVGFYNEQFF	TGTGCCAGCAGTCTTCTAGCGGGAGTCGGGTTTTACAATGAGCAGTTCTTC	NA	TRBD2	TRBV28	TRBJ2-1
CSVCNLLTAYEQYF	TGCAGCGTTTGTAATTTACTAACAGCCTACGAGCAGTACTTC	NA	NA	TRBV29-1	TRBJ2-7
CSAERQGTDTQYF	TGCAGCGCCGAACGACAAGGCACAGATACGCAGTATTTT	NA	NA	TRBV29-1	TRBJ2-3
CASSQAAGGTYEQYF	TGTGCCAGCAGCCAAGCTGCGGGAGGGACCTACGAGCAGTACTTC	NA	TRBD2	TRBV4-2	TRBJ2-7
CASSLGQNTEAFF	TGTGCCAGCAGCCTCGGACAGAACACTGAAGCTTTCTTT	NA	NA	TRBV7-3	TRBJ1-1
CASSPGLPGQGSNEQFF	TGTGCCAGCAGCCCAGGATTACCGGGACAGGGTTCGAATGAGCAGTTCTTC	NA	TRBD1	TRBV7-2	TRBJ2-1
CASSQEGNTIYF	TGTGCCAGCAGCCAAGAAGGAAACACCATATATTTT	NA	NA	TRBV4-2	TRBJ1-3
CASSPREYRGDPPTGELFF	TGTGCCAGCAGCCCTCGGGAGTACAGGGGGGATCCGCCCACCGGGGAGCTGTTTTTT	NA	TRBD1	TRBV9	TRBJ2-2
CASSLGLAGGPREQFF	TGTGCCAGCAGCTTGGGACTAGCGGGAGGGCCGAGGGAGCAGTTCTTC	NA	TRBD2	TRBV5-4	TRBJ2-1
CASSMTGRGPYEQYF	TGTGCCAGCAGCATGACAGGGAGGGGGCCCTACGAGCAGTACTTC	NA	NA	TRBV7-2	TRBJ2-7
CASSQPSDRSSGNTIYF	TGTGCCAGCAGCCAACCCAGCGACAGGAGCTCTGGAAACACCATATATTTT	once	NA	TRBV7-9	TRBJ1-3
CASSEQGGSYEQYF	TGCGCCAGCAGTGAACAGGGGGGATCCTACGAGCAGTACTTC	NA	TRBD1	TRBV5-1	TRBJ2-7
CASSQEDGSETQYF	TGCGCCAGCAGCCAAGAGGACGGTTCAGAGACCCAGTACTTC	NA	NA	TRBV4-1	TRBJ2-5
CASSPGTGYQETQYF	TGTGCCAGCTCACCAGGGACAGGGTACCAAGAGACCCAGTACTTC	NA	TRBD1	TRBV18	TRBJ2-5
CASSQGQGALGYGYTF	TGTGCCAGCAGTCAGGGACAGGGGGCGCTGGGCTATGGCTACACCTTC	NA	TRBD1	TRBV6-6	TRBJ1-2
CASSPSLGGGYTF	TGTGCCAGCAGTCCCTCCTTGGGAGGTGGCTACACCTTC	NA	NA	TRBV6-5	TRBJ1-2
CASSPIGGAPNEKLFF	TGTGCCAGCTCACCAATCGGCGGGGCCCCCAATGAAAAACTGTTTTTT	NA	NA	TRBV18	TRBJ1-4
CASSLGTRTNYGYTF	TGTGCCAGCAGCTTGGGGACAAGGACTAACTATGGCTACACCTTC	NA	NA	TRBV5-4	TRBJ1-2
CSVGDRAGQPQHF	TGCAGCGTCGGGGACAGGGCAGGTCAGCCCCAGCATTTT	NA	TRBD1	TRBV29-1	TRBJ1-5
CASSFARKAHRVTTNEKLFF	TGTGCCAGCAGCTTTGCTCGGAAGGCCCATAGGGTGACAACTAATGAAAAACTGTTTTTT	once	NA	TRBV7-4	TRBJ1-4
CASSRMTDNPIEQYF	TGTGCCAGCAGCCGGATGACGGATAACCCCATCGAGCAGTACTTC	NA	NA	TRBV6-5	TRBJ2-7
CASSKENYGYTF	TGTGCCAGTAGTAAAGAAAACTATGGCTACACCTTC	NA	NA	TRBV19	TRBJ1-2
CAWKDSKYEQYF	TGTGCCTGGAAGGACAGTAAATACGAGCAGTACTTC	NA	NA	TRBV30	TRBJ2-7
CASSVGGTTREAFF	TGTGCCAGCAGCGTAGGCGGGACCACCCGAGAGGCTTTCTTT	many	NA	TRBV9	TRBJ1-1
CASSPPTGSPNTGELFF	TGTGCCAGCTCACCACCCACAGGATCACCGAACACCGGGGAGCTGTTTTTT	NA	NA	TRBV18	TRBJ2-2